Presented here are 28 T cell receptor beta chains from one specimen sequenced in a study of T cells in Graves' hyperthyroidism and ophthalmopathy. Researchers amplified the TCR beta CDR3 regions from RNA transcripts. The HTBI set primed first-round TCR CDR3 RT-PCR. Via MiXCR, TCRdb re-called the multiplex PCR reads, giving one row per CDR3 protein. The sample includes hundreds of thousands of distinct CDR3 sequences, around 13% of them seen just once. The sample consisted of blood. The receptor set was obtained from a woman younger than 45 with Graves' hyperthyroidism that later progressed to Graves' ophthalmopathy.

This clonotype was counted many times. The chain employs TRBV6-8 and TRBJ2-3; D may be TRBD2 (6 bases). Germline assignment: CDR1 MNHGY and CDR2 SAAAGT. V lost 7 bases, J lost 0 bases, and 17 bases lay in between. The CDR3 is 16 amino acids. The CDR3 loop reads CASTQLAGSSTDTQYF. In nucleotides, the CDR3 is TGTGCCAGCACTCAACTTGCGGGATCTAGCACAGATACGCAGTATTTT.

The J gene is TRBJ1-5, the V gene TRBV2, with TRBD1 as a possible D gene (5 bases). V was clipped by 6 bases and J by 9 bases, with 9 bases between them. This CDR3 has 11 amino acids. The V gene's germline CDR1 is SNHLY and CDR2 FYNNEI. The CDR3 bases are TGTGCCAGCAGAGGGGATCGGCCCCAGCATTTT. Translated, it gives CASRGDRPQHF. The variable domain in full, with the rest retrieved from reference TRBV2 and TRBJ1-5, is EPEVTQTPSHQVTQMGQEVILRCVPISNHLYFYWYRQILGQKVEFLVSFYNNEISEKSEIFDDQFSVERPDGSNFTLKIRSTKLEDSAMYFCASRGDRPQHFGDGTRLSIL.

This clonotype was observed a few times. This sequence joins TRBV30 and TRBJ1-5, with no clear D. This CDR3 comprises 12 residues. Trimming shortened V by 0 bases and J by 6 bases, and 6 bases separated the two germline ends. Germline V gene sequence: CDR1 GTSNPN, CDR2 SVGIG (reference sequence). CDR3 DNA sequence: TGTGCCTGGAGTGTAAATGTTCAGCCCCAGCATTTT. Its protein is CAWSVNVQPQHF.

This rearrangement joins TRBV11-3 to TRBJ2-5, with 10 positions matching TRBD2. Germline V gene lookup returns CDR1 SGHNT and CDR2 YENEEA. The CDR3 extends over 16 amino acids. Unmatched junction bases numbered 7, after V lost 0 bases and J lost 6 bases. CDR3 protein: CASSLDKLAGWQTQYF. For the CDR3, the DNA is TGTGCCAGCAGCTTAGATAAACTAGCGGGATGGCAGACCCAGTACTTC.

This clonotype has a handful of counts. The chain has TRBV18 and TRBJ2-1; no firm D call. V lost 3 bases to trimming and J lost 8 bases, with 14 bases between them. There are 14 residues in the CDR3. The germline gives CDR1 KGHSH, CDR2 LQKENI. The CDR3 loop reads CASSPWGIGHEQFF. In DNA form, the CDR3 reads TGTGCCAGCTCACCGTGGGGAATTGGCCATGAGCAGTTCTTC.

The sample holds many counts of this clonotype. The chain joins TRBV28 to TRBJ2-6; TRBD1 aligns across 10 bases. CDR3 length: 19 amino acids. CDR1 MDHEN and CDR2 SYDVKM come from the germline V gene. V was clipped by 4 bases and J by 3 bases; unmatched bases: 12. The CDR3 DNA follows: TGTGCCAGCAGTTCCCCGGGACAGGGGACGCCCTATGGGGCCAACGTCCTGACTTTC. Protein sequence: CASSSPGQGTPYGANVLTF.

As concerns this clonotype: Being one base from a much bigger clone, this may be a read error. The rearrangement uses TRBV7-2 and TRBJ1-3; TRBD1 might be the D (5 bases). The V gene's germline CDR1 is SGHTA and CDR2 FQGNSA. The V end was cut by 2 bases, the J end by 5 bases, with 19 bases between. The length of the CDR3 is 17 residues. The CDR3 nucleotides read TGTGCCAGCAGCTTATCTAAGGGGACGCAAAGCAGAAACACCATATATTTT. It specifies CASSLSKGTQSRNTIYF.

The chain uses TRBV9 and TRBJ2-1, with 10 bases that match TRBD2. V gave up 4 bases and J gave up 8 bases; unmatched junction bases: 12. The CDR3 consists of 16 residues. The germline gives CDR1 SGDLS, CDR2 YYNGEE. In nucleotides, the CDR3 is TGTGCCAGCAGCCCACTCAGCGGGAGGGCCATATATGAGCAGTTCTTC. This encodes CASSPLSGRAIYEQFF.

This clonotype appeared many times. The CDR3 coding sequence is TGTGCCAGCAGTTACTATGAGACCCAGTACTTC. It codes for CASSYYETQYF. The chain carries TRBV6-5 and TRBJ2-5; no definite D call. The germline V gene has CDR1 MNHEY and CDR2 SVGAGI. This CDR3 is 11 amino acids long. Trimming shortened V by 1 base and J by 5 bases, and 2 bases separated the two germline ends.

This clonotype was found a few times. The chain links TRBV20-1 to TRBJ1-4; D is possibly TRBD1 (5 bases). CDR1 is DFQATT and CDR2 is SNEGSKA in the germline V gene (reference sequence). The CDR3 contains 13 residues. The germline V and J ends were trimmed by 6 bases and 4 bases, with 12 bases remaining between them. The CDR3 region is CSAEGRLNEKLFF. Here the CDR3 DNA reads TGCAGTGCCGAGGGACGGCTTAATGAAAAACTGTTTTTT.

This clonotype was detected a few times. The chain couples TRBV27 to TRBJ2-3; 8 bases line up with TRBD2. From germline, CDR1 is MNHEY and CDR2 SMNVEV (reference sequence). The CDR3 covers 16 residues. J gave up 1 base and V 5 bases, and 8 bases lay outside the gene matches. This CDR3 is CASSLPSGSGTDTQYF. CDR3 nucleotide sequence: TGTGCCAGCAGTCTCCCCAGCGGGAGCGGCACAGATACGCAGTATTTT.

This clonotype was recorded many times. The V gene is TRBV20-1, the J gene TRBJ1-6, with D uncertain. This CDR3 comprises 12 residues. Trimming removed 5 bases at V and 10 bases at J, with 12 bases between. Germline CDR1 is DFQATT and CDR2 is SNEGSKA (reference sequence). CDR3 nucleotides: TGCAGTGCTGTTACAGTTGGCTCACCCCTCCACTTT. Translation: CSAVTVGSPLHF.

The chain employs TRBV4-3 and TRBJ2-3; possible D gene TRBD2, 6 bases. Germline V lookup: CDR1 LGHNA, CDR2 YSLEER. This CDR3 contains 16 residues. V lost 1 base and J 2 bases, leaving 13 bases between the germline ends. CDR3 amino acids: CASSQGPSANTDTQYF. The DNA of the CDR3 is TGCGCCAGCAGCCAAGGACCTAGCGCTAACACAGATACGCAGTATTTT.

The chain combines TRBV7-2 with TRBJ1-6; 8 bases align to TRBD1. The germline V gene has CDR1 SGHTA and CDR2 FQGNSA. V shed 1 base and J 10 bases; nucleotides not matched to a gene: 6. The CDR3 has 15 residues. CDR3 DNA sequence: TGTGCCAGCAGCTTAGTCACAGGGGGAGGATCACCCCTCCACTTT. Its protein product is CASSLVTGGGSPLHF.

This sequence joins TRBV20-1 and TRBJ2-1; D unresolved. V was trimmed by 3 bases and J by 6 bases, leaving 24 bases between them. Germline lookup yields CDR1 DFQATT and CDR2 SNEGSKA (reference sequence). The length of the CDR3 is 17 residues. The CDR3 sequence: CSASVRGGVGISNEQFF. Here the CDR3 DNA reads TGCAGTGCTAGTGTACGAGGTGGGGTCGGAATTAGCAATGAGCAGTTCTTC.

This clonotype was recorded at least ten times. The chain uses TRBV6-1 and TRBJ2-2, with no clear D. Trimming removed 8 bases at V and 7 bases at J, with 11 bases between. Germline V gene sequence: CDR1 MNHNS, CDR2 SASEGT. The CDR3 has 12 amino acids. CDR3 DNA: TGTGCCAGCTTCGAAGATCGCGGGGAGCTGTTTTTT. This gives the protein CASFEDRGELFF.

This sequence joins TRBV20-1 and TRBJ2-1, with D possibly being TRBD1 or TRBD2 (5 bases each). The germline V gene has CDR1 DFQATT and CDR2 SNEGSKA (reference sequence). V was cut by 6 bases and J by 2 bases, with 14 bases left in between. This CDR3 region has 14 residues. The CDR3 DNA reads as TGCAGTGCCCCGGGACCTAGGGCCTACAATGAGCAGTTCTTC. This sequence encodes CSAPGPRAYNEQFF.

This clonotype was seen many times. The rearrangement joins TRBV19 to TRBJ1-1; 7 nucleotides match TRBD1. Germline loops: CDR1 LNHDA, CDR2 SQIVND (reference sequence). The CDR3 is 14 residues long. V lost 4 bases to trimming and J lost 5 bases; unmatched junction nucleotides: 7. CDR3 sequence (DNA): TGTGCCAGTAGTACCACAGGGGAGGAAACTGAAGCTTTCTTT. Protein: CASSTTGEETEAFF.

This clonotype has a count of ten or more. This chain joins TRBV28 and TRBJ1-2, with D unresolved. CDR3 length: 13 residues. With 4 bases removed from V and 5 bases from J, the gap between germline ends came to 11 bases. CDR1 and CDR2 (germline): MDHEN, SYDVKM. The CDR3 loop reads CASSSMSEYGYTF. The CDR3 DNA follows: TGTGCCAGCAGTTCAATGTCGGAGTATGGCTACACCTTC.

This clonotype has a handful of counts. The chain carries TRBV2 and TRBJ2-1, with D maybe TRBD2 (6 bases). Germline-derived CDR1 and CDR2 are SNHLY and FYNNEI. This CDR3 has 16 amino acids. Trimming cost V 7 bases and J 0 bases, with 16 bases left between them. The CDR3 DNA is TGTGCCAGCACCGCCGGGAGCGGTGCCTCCTACAATGAGCAGTTCTTC. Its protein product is CASTAGSGASYNEQFF.

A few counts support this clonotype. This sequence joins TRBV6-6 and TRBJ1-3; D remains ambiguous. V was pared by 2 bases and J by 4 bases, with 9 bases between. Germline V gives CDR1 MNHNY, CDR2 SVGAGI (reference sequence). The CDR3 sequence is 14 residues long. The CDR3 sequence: CASSYEHVGNTIYF. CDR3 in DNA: TGTGCCAGCAGTTACGAACACGTGGGAAACACCATATATTTT.

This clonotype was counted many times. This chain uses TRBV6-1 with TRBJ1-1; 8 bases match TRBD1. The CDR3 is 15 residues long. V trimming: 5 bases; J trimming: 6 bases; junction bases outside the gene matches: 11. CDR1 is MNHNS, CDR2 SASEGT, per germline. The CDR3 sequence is CASSSRDRYRAEAFF. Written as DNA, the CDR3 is TGTGCCAGCAGTTCCCGGGACAGGTACCGCGCTGAAGCTTTCTTT.

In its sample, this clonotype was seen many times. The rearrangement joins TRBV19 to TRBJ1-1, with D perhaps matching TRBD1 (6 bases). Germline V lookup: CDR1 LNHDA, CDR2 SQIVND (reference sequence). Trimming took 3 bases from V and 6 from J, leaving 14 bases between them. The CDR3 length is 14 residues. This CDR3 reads CASSIYRVSPEAFF. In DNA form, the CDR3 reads TGTGCCAGTAGTATCTACAGGGTATCGCCTGAAGCTTTCTTT.

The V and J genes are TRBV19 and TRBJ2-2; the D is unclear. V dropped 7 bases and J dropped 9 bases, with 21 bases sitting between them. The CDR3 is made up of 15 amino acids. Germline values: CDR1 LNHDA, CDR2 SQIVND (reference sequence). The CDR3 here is CASTSSLTDPRELFF. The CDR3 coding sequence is TGTGCCAGTACTTCTTCGCTTACGGACCCCCGGGAGCTGTTTTTT.

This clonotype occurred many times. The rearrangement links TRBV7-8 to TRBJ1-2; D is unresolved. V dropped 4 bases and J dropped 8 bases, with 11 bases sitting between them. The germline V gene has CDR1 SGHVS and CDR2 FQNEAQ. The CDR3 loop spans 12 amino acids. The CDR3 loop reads CASSSQKDGYTF. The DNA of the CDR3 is TGTGCCAGCAGCTCACAGAAGGACGGCTACACCTTC.

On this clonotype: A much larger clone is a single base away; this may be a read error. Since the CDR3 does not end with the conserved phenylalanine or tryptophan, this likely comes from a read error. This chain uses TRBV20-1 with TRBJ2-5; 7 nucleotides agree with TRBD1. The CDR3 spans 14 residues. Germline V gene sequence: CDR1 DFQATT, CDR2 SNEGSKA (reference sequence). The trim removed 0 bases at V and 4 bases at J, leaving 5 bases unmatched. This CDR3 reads CSARDATGIETQYL. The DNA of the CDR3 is TGCAGTGCTAGAGACGCGACAGGGATAGAGACCCAGTACCTC.

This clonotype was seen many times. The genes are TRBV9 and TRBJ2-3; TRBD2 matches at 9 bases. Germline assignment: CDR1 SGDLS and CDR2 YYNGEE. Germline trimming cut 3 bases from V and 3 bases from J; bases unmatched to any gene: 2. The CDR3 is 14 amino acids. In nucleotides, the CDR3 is TGTGCCAGCAGCGAGAGCGGGAGGACAGATACGCAGTATTTT. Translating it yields CASSESGRTDTQYF. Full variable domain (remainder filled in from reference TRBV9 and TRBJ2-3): DSGVTQTPKHLITATGQRVTLRCSPRSGDLSVYWYQQSLDQGLQFLIQYYNGEERAKGNILERFSAQQFPDLHSELNLSSLELGDSALYFCASSESGRTDTQYFGPGTRLTVL.

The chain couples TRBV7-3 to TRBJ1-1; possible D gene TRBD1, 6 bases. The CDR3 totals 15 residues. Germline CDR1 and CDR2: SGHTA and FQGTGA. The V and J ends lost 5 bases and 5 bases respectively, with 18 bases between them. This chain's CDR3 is CASSDQPGAGTEAFF. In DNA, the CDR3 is TGTGCCAGCAGCGACCAGCCAGGGGCCGGGACTGAAGCTTTCTTT.